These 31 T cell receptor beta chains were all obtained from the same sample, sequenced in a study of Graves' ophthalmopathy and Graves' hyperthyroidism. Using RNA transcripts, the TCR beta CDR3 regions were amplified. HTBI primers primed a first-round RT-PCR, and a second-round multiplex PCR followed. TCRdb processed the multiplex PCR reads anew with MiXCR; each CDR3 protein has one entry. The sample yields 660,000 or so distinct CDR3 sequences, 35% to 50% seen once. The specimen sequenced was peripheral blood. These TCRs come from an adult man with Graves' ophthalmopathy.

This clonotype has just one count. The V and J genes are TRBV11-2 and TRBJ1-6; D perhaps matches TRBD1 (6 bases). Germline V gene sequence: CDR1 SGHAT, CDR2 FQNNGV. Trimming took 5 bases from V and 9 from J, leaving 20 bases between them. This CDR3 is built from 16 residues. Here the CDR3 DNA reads TGTGCCAGCAGCCCTCCAGGGACAACCTCCCGTTCACCCCTCCACTTT. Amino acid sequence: CASSPPGTTSRSPLHF.

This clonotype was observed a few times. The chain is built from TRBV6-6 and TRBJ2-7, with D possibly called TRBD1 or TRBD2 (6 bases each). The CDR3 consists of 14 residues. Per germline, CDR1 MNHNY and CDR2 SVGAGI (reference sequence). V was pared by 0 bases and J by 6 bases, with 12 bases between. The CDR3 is CASSYSTGASEQYF. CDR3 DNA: TGTGCCAGCAGTTACTCGACGGGGGCAAGCGAGCAGTACTTC.

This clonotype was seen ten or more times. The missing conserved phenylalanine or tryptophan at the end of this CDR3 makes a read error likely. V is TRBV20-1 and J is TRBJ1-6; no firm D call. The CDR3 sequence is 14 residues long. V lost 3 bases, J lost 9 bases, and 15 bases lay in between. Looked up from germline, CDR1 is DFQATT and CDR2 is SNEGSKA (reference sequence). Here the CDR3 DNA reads TGCAGTGCTAGCGTTCGGACTCACGGTTCACCCCTCCACTCT. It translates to CSASVRTHGSPLHS.

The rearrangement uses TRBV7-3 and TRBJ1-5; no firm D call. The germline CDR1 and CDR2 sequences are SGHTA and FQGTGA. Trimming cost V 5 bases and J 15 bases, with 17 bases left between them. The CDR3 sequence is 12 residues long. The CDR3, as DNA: TGTGCCAGCAGCCCCCGTGGAGGGCCGCCGCATTTT. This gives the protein CASSPRGGPPHF.

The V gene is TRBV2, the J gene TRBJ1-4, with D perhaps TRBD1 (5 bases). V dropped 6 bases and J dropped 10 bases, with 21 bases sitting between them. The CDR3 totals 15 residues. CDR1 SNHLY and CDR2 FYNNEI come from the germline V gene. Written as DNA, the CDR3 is TGTGCCAGCAGGGGTGCCCGGGACTTGAGCTCAAAACTGTTTTTT. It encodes CASRGARDLSSKLFF. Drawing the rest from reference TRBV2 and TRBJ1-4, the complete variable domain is EPEVTQTPSHQVTQMGQEVILRCVPISNHLYFYWYRQILGQKVEFLVSFYNNEISEKSEIFDDQFSVERPDGSNFTLKIRSTKLEDSAMYFCASRGARDLSSKLFFGSGTQLSVL.

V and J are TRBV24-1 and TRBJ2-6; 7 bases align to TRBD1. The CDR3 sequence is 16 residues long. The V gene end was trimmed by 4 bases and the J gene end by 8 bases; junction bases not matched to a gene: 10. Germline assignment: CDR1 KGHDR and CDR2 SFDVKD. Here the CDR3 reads CATSDQTGAHSNVLTF. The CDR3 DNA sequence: TGTGCCACCAGTGACCAAACAGGGGCCCACTCCAACGTCCTGACTTTC.

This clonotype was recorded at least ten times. This chain's CDR3 is CASSQNRGPYTEAFF. In DNA, the CDR3 is TGTGCCAGCAGCCAGAACAGGGGGCCGTACACTGAAGCTTTCTTT. The J gene is TRBJ1-1, the V gene TRBV14; TRBD1 aligns across 9 bases. V lost 3 bases to trimming and J lost 3 bases; unmatched junction nucleotides: 5. The CDR3 is 15 residues long. Germline CDR1 is SGHDN and CDR2 is FVKESK.

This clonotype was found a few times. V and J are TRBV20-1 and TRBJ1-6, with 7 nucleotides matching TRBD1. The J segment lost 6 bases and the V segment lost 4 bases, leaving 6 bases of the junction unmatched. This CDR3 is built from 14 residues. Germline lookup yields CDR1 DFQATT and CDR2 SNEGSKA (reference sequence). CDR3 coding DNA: TGCAGTGCTACCCCGAACAGGGGTAATTCACCCCTCCACTTT. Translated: CSATPNRGNSPLHF.

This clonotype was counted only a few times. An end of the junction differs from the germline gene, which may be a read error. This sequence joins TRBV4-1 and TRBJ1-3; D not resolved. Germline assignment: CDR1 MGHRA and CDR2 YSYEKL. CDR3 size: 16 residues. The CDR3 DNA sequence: TGTGCCAGCAGCCAAGAAGGATCGACCTCTGGAAACACCATATATTTT. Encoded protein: CASSQEGSTSGNTIYF.

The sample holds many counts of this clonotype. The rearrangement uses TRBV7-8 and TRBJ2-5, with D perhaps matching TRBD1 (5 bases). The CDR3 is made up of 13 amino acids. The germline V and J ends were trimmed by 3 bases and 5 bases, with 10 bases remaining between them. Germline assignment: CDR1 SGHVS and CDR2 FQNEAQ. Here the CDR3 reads CASSFQGTETQYF. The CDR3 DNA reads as TGTGCCAGCAGCTTCCAGGGTACGGAGACCCAGTACTTC. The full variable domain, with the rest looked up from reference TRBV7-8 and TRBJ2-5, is GAGVSQSPRYKVAKRGQDVALRCDPISGHVSLFWYQQALGQGPEFLTYFQNEAQLDKSGLPSDRFFAERPEGSVSTLKIQRTQQEDSAVYLCASSFQGTETQYFGPGTRLLVL.

The CDR3 DNA is TGCAGCGTTGAATCGGACAGGGGAGTTGCTTTCTTT. Protein product: CSVESDRGVAFF. The chain carries TRBV29-1 and TRBJ1-1, with 9 bases aligning to TRBD1. CDR3 size: 12 residues. The V gene's germline CDR1 is SQVTM and CDR2 ANQGSEA. V shed 2 bases, J shed 11 bases, and the junction held 6 bases outside the gene matches. Using reference TRBV29-1 and TRBJ1-1 for the parts outside the CDR3, the full variable domain is SAVISQKPSRDICQRGTSLTIQCQVDSQVTMMFWYRQQPGQSLTLIATANQGSEATYESGFVIDKFPISRPNLTFSTLTVSNMSPEDSSIYLCSVESDRGVAFFGQGTRLTVV.

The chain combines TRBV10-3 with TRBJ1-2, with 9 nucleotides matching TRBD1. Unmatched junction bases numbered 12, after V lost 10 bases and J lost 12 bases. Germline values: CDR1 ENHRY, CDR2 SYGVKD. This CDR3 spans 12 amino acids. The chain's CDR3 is CATTPGQGQDTF. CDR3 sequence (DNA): TGTGCCACAACGCCAGGACAGGGGCAGGACACCTTC.

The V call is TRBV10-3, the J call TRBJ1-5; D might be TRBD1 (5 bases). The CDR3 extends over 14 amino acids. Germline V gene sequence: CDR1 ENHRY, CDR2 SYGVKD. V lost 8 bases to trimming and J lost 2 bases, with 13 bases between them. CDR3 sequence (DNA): TGTGCCATCGCTTCGGGGGAAGGCAATCAGCCCCAGCATTTT. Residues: CAIASGEGNQPQHF.

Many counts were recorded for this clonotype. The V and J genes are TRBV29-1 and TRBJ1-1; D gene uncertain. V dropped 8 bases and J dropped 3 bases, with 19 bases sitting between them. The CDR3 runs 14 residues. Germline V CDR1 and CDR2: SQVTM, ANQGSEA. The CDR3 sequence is CSTAGGNGDTEAFF. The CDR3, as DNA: TGCAGCACCGCCGGAGGAAATGGGGACACTGAAGCTTTCTTT.

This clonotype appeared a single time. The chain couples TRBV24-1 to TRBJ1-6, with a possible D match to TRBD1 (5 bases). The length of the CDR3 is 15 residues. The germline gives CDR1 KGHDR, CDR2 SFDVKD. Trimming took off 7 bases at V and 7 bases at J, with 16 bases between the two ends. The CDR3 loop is CATRNGTGANSPLHF. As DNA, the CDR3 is TGTGCCACCAGGAATGGGACCGGGGCGAATTCACCCCTCCACTTT.

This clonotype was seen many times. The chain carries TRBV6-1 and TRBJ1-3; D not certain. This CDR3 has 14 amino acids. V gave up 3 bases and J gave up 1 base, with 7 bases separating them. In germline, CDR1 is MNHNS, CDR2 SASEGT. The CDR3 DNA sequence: TGTGCCAGCAGTGATCGCCAATCTGGAAACACCATATATTTT. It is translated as CASSDRQSGNTIYF.

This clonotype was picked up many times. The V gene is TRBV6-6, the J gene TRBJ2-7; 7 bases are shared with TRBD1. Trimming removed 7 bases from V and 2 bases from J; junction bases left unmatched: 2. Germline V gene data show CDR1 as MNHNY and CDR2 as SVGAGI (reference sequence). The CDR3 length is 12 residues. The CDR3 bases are TGTGCCAGCAAAGACAGGGCCTACGAGCAGTACTTC. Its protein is CASKDRAYEQYF.

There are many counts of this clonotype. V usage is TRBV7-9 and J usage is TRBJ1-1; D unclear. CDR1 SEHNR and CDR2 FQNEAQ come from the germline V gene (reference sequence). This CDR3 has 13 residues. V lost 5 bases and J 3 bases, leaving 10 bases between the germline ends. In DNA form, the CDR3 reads TGTGCCAGCAGCCCCCGTCTGGACACTGAAGCTTTCTTT. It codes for CASSPRLDTEAFF.

The CDR3 coding sequence is TGTGCCAGCAGCACAAGGGGCACTGAAGCTTTCTTT. This gives the protein CASSTRGTEAFF. V usage is TRBV10-3 and J usage is TRBJ1-1; D is perhaps TRBD1 (5 bases). The germline gives CDR1 ENHRY, CDR2 SYGVKD. V dropped 10 bases and J dropped 4 bases, with 13 bases sitting between them. This CDR3 spans 12 amino acids.

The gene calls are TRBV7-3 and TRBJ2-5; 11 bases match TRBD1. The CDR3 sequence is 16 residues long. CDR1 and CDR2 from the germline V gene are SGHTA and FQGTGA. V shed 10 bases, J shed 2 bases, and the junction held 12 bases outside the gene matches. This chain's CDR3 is CATTGGDRGKQETQYF. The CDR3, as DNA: TGTGCCACCACTGGAGGGGACAGGGGGAAGCAAGAGACCCAGTACTTC.

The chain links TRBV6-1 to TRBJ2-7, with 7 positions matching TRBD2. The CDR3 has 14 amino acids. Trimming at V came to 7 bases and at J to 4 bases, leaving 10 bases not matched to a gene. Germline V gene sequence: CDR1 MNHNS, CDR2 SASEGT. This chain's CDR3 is CASKGISGSYEQYF. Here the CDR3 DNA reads TGTGCCAGCAAAGGTATTAGCGGGTCTTACGAGCAGTACTTC.

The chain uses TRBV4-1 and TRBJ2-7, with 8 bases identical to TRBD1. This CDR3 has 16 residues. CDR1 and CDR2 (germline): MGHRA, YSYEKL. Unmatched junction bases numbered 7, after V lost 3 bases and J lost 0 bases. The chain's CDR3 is CASSHRWDRSSYEQYF. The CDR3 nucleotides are TGCGCCAGCAGCCACAGATGGGACAGGAGCTCCTACGAGCAGTACTTC.

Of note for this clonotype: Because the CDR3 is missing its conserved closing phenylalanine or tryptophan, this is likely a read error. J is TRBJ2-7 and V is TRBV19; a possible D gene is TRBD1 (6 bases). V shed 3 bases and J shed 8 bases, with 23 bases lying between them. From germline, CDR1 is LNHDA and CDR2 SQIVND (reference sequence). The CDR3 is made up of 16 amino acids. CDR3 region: CASSIKSVTVWDKQYL. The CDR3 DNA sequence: TGTGCCAGTAGTATCAAGAGCGTCACCGTGTGGGACAAGCAGTACCTC.

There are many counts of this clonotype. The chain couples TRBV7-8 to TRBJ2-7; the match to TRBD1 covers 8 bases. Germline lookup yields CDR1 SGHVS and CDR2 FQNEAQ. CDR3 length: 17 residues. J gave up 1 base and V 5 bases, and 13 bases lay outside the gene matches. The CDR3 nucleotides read TGTGCCAGCAGCACACCGGGGACAGGCCGACGGTCCTACGAGCAGTACTTC. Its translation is CASSTPGTGRRSYEQYF.

The CDR3: CASSESEDGANVLTF. The CDR3 DNA sequence: TGCGCCAGCAGTGAGTCGGAAGACGGGGCCAACGTCCTGACTTTC. J is TRBJ2-6 and V is TRBV10-2; D is ambiguous. Germline V lookup: CDR1 WSHSY, CDR2 SAAADI. V was shortened by 0 bases and J by 4 bases, with 7 bases between the two germline ends. The CDR3 spans 15 residues.

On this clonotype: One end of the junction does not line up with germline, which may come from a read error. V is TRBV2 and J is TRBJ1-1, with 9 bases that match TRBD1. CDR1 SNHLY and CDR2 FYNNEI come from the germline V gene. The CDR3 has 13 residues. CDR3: CAWGQGRNTEASF. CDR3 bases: TGTGCCTGGGGACAGGGCCGTAACACTGAAGCTTCCTTT. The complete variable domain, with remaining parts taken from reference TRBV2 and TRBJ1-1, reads EPEVTQTPSHQVTQMGQEVILRCVPISNHLYFYWYRQILGQKVEFLVSFYNNEISEKSEIFDDQFSVERPDGSNFTLKIRSTKLEDSAMYFCAWGQGRNTEASFGQGTRLTVV.

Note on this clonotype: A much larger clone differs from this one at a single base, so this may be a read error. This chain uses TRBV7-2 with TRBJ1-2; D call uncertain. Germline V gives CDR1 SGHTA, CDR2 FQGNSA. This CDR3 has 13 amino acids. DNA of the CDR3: TGTGCCAGCGGCTTAGCGCTGTATACTGGCTACACCTTC. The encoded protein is CASGLALYTGYTF. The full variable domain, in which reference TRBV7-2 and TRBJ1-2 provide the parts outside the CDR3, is GAGVSQSPSNKVTEKGKDVELRCDPISGHTALYWYRQSLGQGLEFLIYFQGNSAPDKSGLPSDRFSAERTGGSVSTLTIQRTQQEDSAVYLCASGLALYTGYTFGSGTRLTVV.

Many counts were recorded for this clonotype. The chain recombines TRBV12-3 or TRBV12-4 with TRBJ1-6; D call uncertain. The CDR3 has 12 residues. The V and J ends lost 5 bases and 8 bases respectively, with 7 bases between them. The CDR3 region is CASSPIHSPLHF. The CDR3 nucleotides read TGTGCCAGCAGTCCCATTCATTCACCCCTCCACTTT.

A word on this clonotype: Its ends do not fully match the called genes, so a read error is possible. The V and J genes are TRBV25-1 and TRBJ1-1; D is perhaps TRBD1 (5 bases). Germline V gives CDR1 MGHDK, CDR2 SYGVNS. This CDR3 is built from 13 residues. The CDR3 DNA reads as TGTACCAGCAGGGTAGGGAGGGACACTGAAGCTTTCTTT. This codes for CTSRVGRDTEAFF.

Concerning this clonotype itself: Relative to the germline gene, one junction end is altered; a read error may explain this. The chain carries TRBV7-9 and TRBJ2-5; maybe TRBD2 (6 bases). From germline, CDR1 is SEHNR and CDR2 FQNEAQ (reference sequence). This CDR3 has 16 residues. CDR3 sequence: CASSPIRDSLQETQYF. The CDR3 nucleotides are TGCGCCAGCAGCCCAATCCGGGACTCGCTCCAAGAGACCCAGTACTTC.

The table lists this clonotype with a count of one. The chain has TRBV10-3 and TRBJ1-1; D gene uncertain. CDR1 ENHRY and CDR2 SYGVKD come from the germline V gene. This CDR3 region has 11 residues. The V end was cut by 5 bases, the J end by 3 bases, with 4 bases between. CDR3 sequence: CAISSDTEAFF. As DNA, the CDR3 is TGTGCCATCAGTTCGGACACTGAAGCTTTCTTT.